This T cell receptor beta chain was identified during a study of T cells in Graves' hyperthyroidism and ophthalmopathy. General study findings and limits: Blood shared most expanded thyroid clonotypes above 0.001. Prediction of ophthalmopathy progression came a median around 6 months pre-onset.

RNA transcripts gave rise to amplified TCR beta CDR3 regions. TCR CDR3 underwent first-round RT-PCR with the HTBI primer set. TCRdb re-called the multiplex PCR reads with MiXCR, one entry per CDR3 protein. The repertoire holds some 460,000 distinct CDR3 sequences, with approximately 14% as singletons. Those with hyperthyroidism were 18 to 65 years old, newly diagnosed, and ill for under 2 months. This clonotype was seen many times. Its antigen is not identified. Trimming pared 1 base from V and 5 bases from J, leaving 11 bases between. The germline V gene encodes CDR1 SGHTA and CDR2 FQGTGA. This CDR3 is built from 14 residues.

The clonotype originates from a woman under 30 with Graves' hyperthyroidism. The specimen sequenced was blood. The chain joins TRBV7-3 to TRBJ2-5, with D tentatively TRBD1 (5 bases). The CDR3 sequence is CASSLSAPGETQYF. CDR3 DNA: TGTGCCAGCAGCTTAAGCGCGCCAGGGGAGACCCAGTACTTC.